This is a list of T cell receptor beta chains from one sample in a study of blood T cell repertoires in COVID-19. Sequencing used immunoSEQ multiplex PCR; TCRdb keeps in-frame clones, though not all of them. The sample contains 200,000 to 250,000 clones, around 83% of which appear only once. Input material: peripheral blood. The receptor set was obtained from a man aged 30-40 years who had recovered from COVID-19. CDR3s leave out the opening cysteine and the closing phenylalanine or tryptophan. Fields, in order: V gene, J gene, CDR3 protein.

TRBV9	TRBJ1-3	ASSVVGQGLDTIY
TRBV4-1	TRBJ2-1	ASSKSGGGWDNNEQF
TRBV9	TRBJ1-3	ASSKGQESGNTIY
TRBV6-2/TRBV6-3	TRBJ1-6	ASSVIRTGNDGLSPLH
TRBV9	TRBJ2-2	ASSNKTRYTTGELF
TRBV5-4	TRBJ1-1	ASSTSGGGTEAF
TRBV5-6	TRBJ2-3	ASSPRLAGGGDTQY
TRBV20-1	TRBJ2-3	SAIETSGFTDTQY
TRBV29-1	TRBJ2-1	SSKLSGYNEQF
TRBV2	TRBJ2-7	ASNSGDRSYEQY
TRBV2	TRBJ2-2	ASRRGQGIGELF
TRBV12-3/TRBV12-4	TRBJ2-2	ASSLLTGELF
TRBV18	TRBJ1-5	ASSPGDRGARATQH
TRBV15	TRBJ2-2	ATEGAGTGELF
TRBV5-8	TRBJ1-2	ASSLGQNYGYT
TRBV19	TRBJ1-2	ASSEQGGYGYT
TRBV7-9	TRBJ2-1	ASSATYSEQF
TRBV4-1	TRBJ2-7	ASSQHSGTGGYEQY
TRBV18	TRBJ1-4	ASSPARDRIQKLF
TRBV10-3	TRBJ2-3	AIGGTGSTDTQY
TRBV7-9	TRBJ1-3	ASSLGGGRNTIY
TRBV6-5	TRBJ1-1	ASTDFPAEAF
TRBV3-1/TRBV3-2	TRBJ2-3	ASSFPRDSNTDTQY
TRBV2	TRBJ1-6	ASRQGEYNSPLH
TRBV2	TRBJ1-4	ASRAQGAPNEKLF
TRBV9	TRBJ2-2	ASSPPLGTSGGGTGELF
TRBV6-5	TRBJ2-1	ASTDRGTYNEQF
TRBV7-9	TRBJ1-4	ASSYETGNEKLF
TRBV7-9	TRBJ2-7	ASSVIQAYEQY
TRBV21-1	TRBJ2-1	ASSKADPGLNNEQF
TRBV5-8	TRBJ1-2	ASSLGQGDNYGYT
TRBV15	TRBJ1-5	ATSTTTDQPQH
TRBV7-2	TRBJ1-2	ASSLSETVNYGYT
TRBV28	TRBJ1-6	ASTTGRGRSPLH
TRBV9	TRBJ2-2	ASSVELATGELF
TRBV7-9	TRBJ1-2	ASSLVGTGQGYT
TRBV4-2	TRBJ2-3	ASSLWGPGGGGDTQY
TRBV20-1	TRBJ2-7	SASVAQDPWEQY
TRBV2	TRBJ2-2	ASQELAVNTGELF
TRBV29-1	TRBJ2-4	SVGRTGSNIQY
TRBV19	TRBJ2-3	ASSIRPGDTQY
TRBV15	TRBJ2-1	ATSGDGYNEQF
TRBV5-1	TRBJ1-3	ASSFGAGQAGNTIY
TRBV19	TRBJ1-5	ASNPKRDRDQPQH
TRBV7-2	TRBJ1-2	ASSLFAKEDGYT
TRBV5-1	TRBJ2-1	ASSLDRGAQYNEQF
TRBV7-3	TRBJ2-3	ASSPGTSPDTQY
TRBV6-5	TRBJ2-5	ASSSLGLAQETQY
TRBV20-1	TRBJ2-1	SASGGGPQGNEQF
TRBV7-9	TRBJ2-5	ASSSLGAQY
TRBV5-5	TRBJ2-3	ASSLDRVGTDTQY
TRBV7-8	TRBJ2-5	ASSMGQDQETQY
TRBV19	TRBJ1-2	ASSTGQGENYGYT
TRBV27	TRBJ1-1	PTLTQYTVNTEAF
TRBV12-2	TRBJ2-1	ASRLGSASGGGYNEQF